A single sample gave rise to the 26 T cell receptor beta chains below, sequenced in a study of human T cells and chemical hapten exposure. TCRdb redid the calling of the RACE reads with MiXCR, one entry per CDR3 protein. The sample consists of around 71,000 distinct CDR3 sequences, around 10% of them appearing once. Described time point: patch test 1, 2 weeks after DPC sensitization. Noted treatment: therapeutic diphenylcyclopropenone sensitization with weekly scalp DPC. Sequencing was performed on whole blood, taken in connection with sensitization to the hapten diphenylcyclopropenone (DPC). Receptors were obtained from a woman aged 40 to 50 with alopecia areata. Some clones in this sample may be carry-over from other donors' samples.

This clonotype appeared many times. The CDR3 reads CASSLGGAQETQYF. The CDR3 bases are TGTGCCAGCAGTTTGGGAGGGGCTCAAGAGACCCAGTACTTC. The gene calls are TRBV6-5 and TRBJ2-5; 7 bases line up with TRBD2. The CDR3 length is 14 residues. V lost 4 bases to trimming and J lost 2 bases; unmatched junction nucleotides: 4. The germline CDR1 and CDR2 sequences are MNHEY and SVGAGI.

This clonotype turned up a few times. The genes are TRBV2 and TRBJ2-1; TRBD2 matches at 8 bases. Germline CDR1 reads SNHLY; CDR2 reads FYNNEI. CDR3 length: 16 amino acids. Germline trimming cut 7 bases from V and 1 base from J; bases unmatched to any gene: 9. The CDR3 loop is CASIPGSGDSYNEQFF. CDR3 bases: TGTGCCAGCATACCCGGTAGCGGGGATTCCTACAATGAGCAGTTCTTC. Full variable domain (remainder filled in from reference TRBV2 and TRBJ2-1): EPEVTQTPSHQVTQMGQEVILRCVPISNHLYFYWYRQILGQKVEFLVSFYNNEISEKSEIFDDQFSVERPDGSNFTLKIRSTKLEDSAMYFCASIPGSGDSYNEQFFGPGTRLTVL.

This clonotype was picked up many times. V usage is TRBV6-6 and J usage is TRBJ1-5; D is unclear. With 5 bases removed from V and 3 bases from J, the gap between germline ends came to 11 bases. Germline V CDR1 and CDR2: MNHNY, SVGAGI (reference sequence). The CDR3 extends over 14 amino acids. CDR3 DNA: TGTGCCAGCAGTCCCCGGGAGAACAATCAGCCCCAGCATTTT. Translated: CASSPRENNQPQHF.

There are many counts of this clonotype. V is TRBV27 and J is TRBJ2-7; D possibly corresponds to TRBD2 (5 bases). The V gene lost 5 bases and the J gene lost 2 bases, with 13 bases spanning the gap. In germline, CDR1 is MNHEY, CDR2 SMNVEV (reference sequence). The CDR3 is 14 amino acids. CDR3 in amino acids: CASSPRRATYEQYF. In DNA form, the CDR3 reads TGTGCCAGCAGTCCCCGGCGGGCCACCTACGAGCAGTACTTC.

V usage is TRBV2 and J usage is TRBJ1-1; 7 nucleotides agree with TRBD1. Germline V gene sequence: CDR1 SNHLY, CDR2 FYNNEI. V dropped 2 bases and J dropped 4; count of bases not matched to a gene: 7. The CDR3 totals 15 residues. The CDR3 bases are TGTGCCAGCAGTGAATCAGGGGGGCCGGCCACTGAAGCTTTCTTT. Its translation: CASSESGGPATEAFF.

The chain joins TRBV4-1 to TRBJ1-3; D is unclear. The CDR3 is 15 amino acids. CDR1 is MGHRA and CDR2 is YSYEKL in the germline V gene. Trimming pared 4 bases from V and 0 bases from J, leaving 10 bases between. The CDR3 sequence is CASSPIGNSGNTIYF. The CDR3 nucleotides are TGCGCCAGCAGCCCGATAGGGAACTCTGGAAACACCATATATTTT.

In this sample, this clonotype turned up many times. The chain joins TRBV20-1 to TRBJ2-1; 10 bases agree with TRBD2. Germline CDR1 is DFQATT and CDR2 is SNEGSKA (reference sequence). This CDR3 comprises 16 residues. V shed 5 bases, J shed 2 bases, and the junction held 9 bases outside the gene matches. CDR3 coding DNA: TGCAGTGCTGAAAATAGCGGGGGGATACCCTACAATGAGCAGTTCTTC. Its translation is CSAENSGGIPYNEQFF.

This clonotype was seen at least ten times. The chain joins TRBV11-2 to TRBJ2-3, with D uncertain. This CDR3 is built from 11 residues. Per the germline V gene, CDR1 is SGHAT and CDR2 is FQNNGV. V lost 5 bases to trimming and J lost 6 bases, with 6 bases between them. In DNA, the CDR3 is TGTGCCAGCAGCCAGGTGGATACGCAGTATTTT. It is translated as CASSQVDTQYF.

The chain has TRBV3-1 and TRBJ2-7, with 9 bases identical to TRBD2. Germline loops: CDR1 LGHDT, CDR2 YNNKEL (reference sequence). Unmatched junction bases numbered 1, after V lost 4 bases and J lost 3 bases. CDR3 length: 13 residues. CDR3 region: CASSPRGGYEQYF. In nucleotides, the CDR3 is TGTGCCAGCAGCCCGCGGGGGGGCTACGAGCAGTACTTC.

The table lists this clonotype with a few counts. J is TRBJ1-5 and V is TRBV5-6; D is ambiguous. CDR1 and CDR2 from the germline V gene are SGHDT and YYEEEE. The CDR3 extends over 15 amino acids. V shed 1 base and J shed 4 bases, with 12 bases lying between them. Here the CDR3 reads CASSLWGLVNQPQHF. The CDR3 region has the DNA TGTGCCAGCAGCTTGTGGGGTTTAGTAAATCAGCCCCAGCATTTT.

The chain has TRBV6-5 and TRBJ2-7; either TRBD1 or TRBD2 may supply D (5 bases each). The ends were cut back, 5 bases at V and 4 bases at J, with 15 bases in the middle. This CDR3 spans 14 amino acids. The germline V gene encodes CDR1 MNHEY and CDR2 SVGAGI. The CDR3 loop is CASSPVRGGYEQYF. CDR3 sequence (DNA): TGTGCCAGCAGTCCGGTGAGGGGCGGGTACGAGCAGTACTTC.

This clonotype showed up many times. The V call is TRBV12-3 or TRBV12-4, the J call TRBJ2-3; D call uncertain. Deletions cut 1 base from V and 7 bases from J, with 15 bases between. CDR3 length equals 15 residues. The CDR3 DNA is TGTGCCAGCAGTTTAGGCAGTCGAAAGACTTATACGCAGTATTTT. Its protein is CASSLGSRKTYTQYF.

Worth noting for this clonotype: A much bigger clone sits one base away, suggesting this may be a read error. The chain joins TRBV10-3 to TRBJ2-3; D call uncertain. V lost 6 bases and J 7 bases, leaving 11 bases between the germline ends. This CDR3 comprises 12 residues. The germline V gene has CDR1 ENHRY and CDR2 SYGVKD. For the CDR3, the DNA is TGTGCCATCAGCCCCGGACCAAATACGCAGTATTTT. Translation: CAISPGPNTQYF.

V is TRBV18 and J is TRBJ2-1, with D possibly matching TRBD2 (7 bases). The CDR3 loop spans 15 amino acids. Germline lookup yields CDR1 KGHSH and CDR2 LQKENI. Trimming took off 6 bases at V and 4 bases at J, with 16 bases between the two ends. DNA for the CDR3: TGTGCCAGCTCCTCACGGGGGGCTGGGTACAATGAGCAGTTCTTC. Residues: CASSSRGAGYNEQFF.

This clonotype was seen ten or more times. The V call is TRBV5-6, the J call TRBJ1-2; 10 bases are shared with TRBD1. The V and J ends lost 4 bases and 6 bases, in that order; junction bases with no gene match: 6. The germline gives CDR1 SGHDT, CDR2 YYEEEE. The CDR3 spans 14 residues. CDR3 coding DNA: TGTGCCAGCAGCGCTCCGACAGGGGGCCATGGCTACACCTTC. This codes for CASSAPTGGHGYTF.

This clonotype was observed at least ten times. The chain has TRBV11-2 and TRBJ2-3; TRBD2 aligns across 8 bases. This CDR3 comprises 18 residues. The V segment lost 1 base and the J segment 5 bases; nucleotides outside the gene matches: 14. Germline V gene data show CDR1 as SGHAT and CDR2 as FQNNGV. CDR3 DNA: TGTGCCAGCAGCTTAGTCGGTCCCGGGAGCGGGGGTGGAGATACGCAGTATTTT. Its protein product is CASSLVGPGSGGGDTQYF.

There are a few counts of this clonotype. The chain has TRBV7-8 and TRBJ2-3; 8 bases are a match to TRBD1. Germline CDR1 reads SGHVS; CDR2 reads FQNEAQ. The ends lost 5 bases at V and 4 bases at J; junction bases unmatched: 11. The CDR3 has 16 residues. CDR3 bases: TGTGCCAGCAGCCCAGGACAGGGTGTGAGAGCAGATACGCAGTATTTT. Translation: CASSPGQGVRADTQYF.

Many counts were recorded for this clonotype. This chain joins TRBV11-2 and TRBJ1-5, with D unresolved. CDR1 and CDR2 from the germline V gene are SGHAT and FQNNGV. V gave up 3 bases and J gave up 7 bases, with 7 bases separating them. This CDR3 comprises 12 residues. CDR3 residues: CASSLESQPQHF. The CDR3 DNA reads as TGTGCCAGCAGCTTGGAGAGCCAGCCCCAGCATTTT.

This clonotype ranks as medium-sized (0.01 to 0.1%). The chain combines TRBV25-1 with TRBJ2-7; 7 bases are a match to TRBD2. The CDR3 loop spans 13 amino acids. V was clipped by 1 base and J by 9 bases; unmatched bases: 6. Looked up from germline, CDR1 is MGHDK and CDR2 is SYGVNS. CDR3: CASSESAGVVQYF. DNA for the CDR3: TGTGCCAGCAGTGAATCGGCGGGGGTGGTGCAGTACTTC.

This clonotype was recorded many times. The CDR3 loop is CASSLSRGSSYGYTF. CDR3 coding DNA: TGTGCCAGCAGCTTAAGTAGGGGGTCAAGCTATGGCTACACCTTC. This rearrangement joins TRBV11-2 to TRBJ1-2; maybe TRBD1 (6 bases). V was shortened by 2 bases and J by 4 bases, with 14 bases between the two germline ends. The CDR3 consists of 15 residues. Germline values: CDR1 SGHAT, CDR2 FQNNGV.

This clonotype was picked up a small number of times. The V call is TRBV7-9, the J call TRBJ2-1, with 7 bases aligning to TRBD1. V was clipped by 1 base and J by 9 bases; unmatched bases: 6. The CDR3 has 14 amino acids. Germline CDR1 is SEHNR and CDR2 is FQNEAQ (reference sequence). The CDR3, as DNA: TGTGCCAGCAGCTTAGGTAGGGGGCCGGGTGAGCAGTTCTTC. Its protein is CASSLGRGPGEQFF.

The CDR3: CATSGGRDHPLYNEQFF. The CDR3 DNA sequence: TGTGCCACCAGTGGGGGGCGGGATCATCCACTATACAATGAGCAGTTCTTC. The rearrangement links TRBV24-1 to TRBJ2-1; D assignment may be TRBD1 or TRBD2 (6 bases each). V was clipped by 5 bases and J by 4 bases, with 20 bases between them. This CDR3 spans 17 amino acids. Germline V gene sequence: CDR1 KGHDR, CDR2 SFDVKD.

In its sample, this clonotype was seen many times. The gene calls are TRBV5-6 and TRBJ1-2, with 8 bases identical to TRBD1. Germline CDR1 SGHDT, CDR2 YYEEEE. This CDR3 is built from 17 residues. V lost 3 bases to trimming and J lost 4 bases; unmatched junction nucleotides: 14. This chain's CDR3 is CASSSLAGQASSYGYTF. For the CDR3, the DNA is TGTGCCAGCAGCTCCTTGGCGGGACAGGCGTCTTCCTATGGCTACACCTTC.

This clonotype was counted many times. The chain uses TRBV7-2 and TRBJ1-6; weak D call: TRBD1 (5 bases). This CDR3 is built from 15 residues. CDR1 SGHTA and CDR2 FQGNSA come from the germline V gene. V was shortened by 4 bases and J by 4 bases, with 11 bases between the two germline ends. The chain's CDR3 is CASSSPDKYNSPLHF. The CDR3 DNA sequence: TGTGCCAGCAGCTCGCCGGACAAGTATAATTCACCCCTCCACTTT.

The genes are TRBV7-2 and TRBJ2-2; D call uncertain. The CDR3 extends over 16 amino acids. V was clipped by 4 bases and J by 0 bases, with 12 bases between them. Germline lookup yields CDR1 SGHTA and CDR2 FQGNSA. CDR3 nucleotide sequence: TGTGCCAGCAGCTCCTACTGGGGTGCGAACACCGGGGAGCTGTTTTTT. Protein product: CASSSYWGANTGELFF.

The gene calls are TRBV29-1 and TRBJ1-1, with no clear D. CDR1 SQVTM and CDR2 ANQGSEA come from the germline V gene. The CDR3 is 13 amino acids. V lost 1 base and J lost 12, with 18 bases in between. The CDR3: CSVEAKRDHLTFF. In DNA, the CDR3 is TGCAGCGTTGAAGCGAAAAGAGACCATTTGACTTTCTTT.